The clone carrying this T cell receptor beta chain was observed a handful of times. Antigen: not known. This sample is drawn from a study of regulatory T cells in long-lasting Graves disease. Arm-PCR with iRepertoire HTBI primers amplified the CDR3 regions for these TCR beta libraries. Original analysis: Identified segments across samples numbered more than 55 TRBV and around 13 TRBJ. TCRdb reanalysed the multiplex PCR reads using MiXCR and keeps one entry per CDR3 protein. TCRdb, rather than the study authors, made the V and J calls. Of about 470,000 distinct CDR3 sequences listed, about 22% are singletons. Time point reported: persistent/refractory GD, antithyroid drugs over 5 years with positive TRAb. PBMC-extracted RNA yielded the TCR library. Findings and caveats of the study: The study found persistent patients shared more public clonotypes (more than 2,500) than new patients (about 1,000). TCR diversity was lower in persistent Graves' patients than in newly diagnosed ones.

Material: peripheral blood mononuclear cells (PBMCs), obtained when the disease was refractory, from a patient treated with antithyroid drugs. The sequence came from a female donor with Graves disease.

CDR3: CASSILGQGATEAFF. The CDR3 coding sequence is TGTGCCAGTAGTATACTGGGACAGGGGGCCACTGAAGCTTTCTTT. The rearrangement links TRBV19 to TRBJ1-1; 12 bases map to TRBD1. Trimming at V came to 2 bases and at J to 4 bases, leaving 2 bases not matched to a gene. CDR1 and CDR2 (germline): LNHDA, SQIVND (reference sequence). The CDR3 covers 15 residues.